This TCR beta chain comes out of a study of T cells in narcolepsy. Study as a whole: Enrolled donors included narcolepsy type 1 or type 2 patients and healthy controls. General study points: No autoreactive T cell clone sequences appeared in some memory CD4+ repertoires. Reportedly, autoreactive clonotypes were serially detected in patients' blood but not controls'. Same-patient CSF and blood CD4+ T cell clonotypes included HCRT-specific and TRIB2-specific autoreactive ones.

In germline, CDR1 is MNHEY, CDR2 SMNVEV (reference sequence). Trimming at V came to 4 bases and at J to 4 bases, leaving 4 bases not matched to a gene. The CDR3 spans 14 residues. Concerning this clone itself: No antigen is known for it.

Sequencing was performed with immunoSEQ multiplex PCR; in TCRdb, only in-frame clones are kept and a portion is missing. The repertoire holds approximately 25,000 clones, with roughly 86% as singletons. The clonotype comes from a human donor in good health. This sequence joins TRBV27 and TRBJ2-1; 7 bases match TRBD1. Specimen: memory (CD45RA-) CD4+ T cells from blood. The CDR3 bases are TGTGCCAGCAGTTGGACAGGAGCGTACAATGAGCAGTTCTTC. Residues: CASSWTGAYNEQFF.